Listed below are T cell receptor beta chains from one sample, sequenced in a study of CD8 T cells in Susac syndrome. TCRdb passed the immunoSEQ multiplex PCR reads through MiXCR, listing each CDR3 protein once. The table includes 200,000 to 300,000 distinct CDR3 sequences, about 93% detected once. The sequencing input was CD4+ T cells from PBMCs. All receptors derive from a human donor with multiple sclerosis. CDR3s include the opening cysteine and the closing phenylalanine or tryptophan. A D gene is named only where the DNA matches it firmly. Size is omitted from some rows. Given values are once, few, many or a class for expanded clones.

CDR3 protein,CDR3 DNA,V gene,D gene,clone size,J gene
CASSPGLAFLRGETQYF,TGTGCCAGCAGCCCGGGACTAGCGTTCCTCAGGGGGGAGACCCAGTACTTC,TRBV7-2,TRBD2,-,TRBJ2-5
CASKPGTANSPLHF,TGTGCCAGCAAACCCGGGACAGCAAATTCACCCCTCCACTTT,TRBV28,TRBD1,-,TRBJ1-6
CASSWKGHPDTQYF,TGCGCCAGCAGCTGGAAGGGACACCCGGATACGCAGTATTTT,TRBV5-1,-,-,TRBJ2-3
CASSKQRRSYEQYF,TGTGCCAGCAGCAAACAGCGCCGCTCCTACGAGCAGTACTTC,TRBV3-1,-,-,TRBJ2-7
CASSPYSYNEQFF,TGTGCCAGCAGTCCTTATAGCTACAATGAGCAGTTCTTC,TRBV6-2/TRBV6-3,-,-,TRBJ2-1
CASSWDRGTGNTIYF,TGTGCCAGCAGCTGGGACAGGGGGACTGGAAACACCATATATTTT,TRBV5-4,TRBD1,-,TRBJ1-3
CASNQQGGQETQYF,TGTGCCAGCAACCAACAGGGAGGGCAAGAGACCCAGTACTTC,TRBV9,-,-,TRBJ2-5
CSVADSNYGYTF,TGCAGCGTAGCCGACAGTAACTATGGCTACACCTTC,TRBV29-1,-,-,TRBJ1-2
CASSPRGPDTGELFF,TGTGCCAGCTCACCAAGGGGGCCGGACACCGGGGAGCTGTTTTTT,TRBV18,TRBD1,-,TRBJ2-2
CSAPSWDRNYQPQHF,TGCAGTGCCCCGAGTTGGGACAGGAACTATCAGCCCCAGCATTTT,TRBV20-1,TRBD1,-,TRBJ1-5
CASSAGTGGADGYTF,TGTGCCAGTAGTGCCGGGACAGGGGGCGCAGATGGCTACACCTTC,TRBV19,TRBD1,once,TRBJ1-2
CASSQETGVGTQYF,TGTGCCAGCAGCCAAGAAACGGGGGTAGGGACCCAGTACTTC,TRBV3-1,-,-,TRBJ2-5
CASSGTGGGGQPQHF,TGTGCCAGTAGCGGGACAGGGGGCGGCGGTCAGCCCCAGCATTTT,TRBV19,TRBD1,once,TRBJ1-5
CAISGGQDTQYF,TGTGCCATCAGTGGAGGACAGGATACGCAGTATTTT,TRBV10-3,-,-,TRBJ2-3
CSVGEVYNEQFF,TGCAGCGTGGGCGAGGTCTACAATGAGCAGTTCTTC,TRBV29-1,-,-,TRBJ2-1
CASSRGGQAQETQYF,TGTGCCAGCAGCCGGGGGGGACAGGCACAAGAGACCCAGTACTTC,TRBV11-2,-,-,TRBJ2-5
CATSIPNYGYTF,TGTGCCACCAGCATTCCTAACTATGGCTACACCTTC,TRBV24-1,-,-,TRBJ1-2
CASSPSRPGTPEQYF,TGTGCCAGCAGTCCCTCTCGGCCCGGGACACCCGAGCAGTACTTC,TRBV27,-,-,TRBJ2-7
CASSGDLGDTQYF,TGTGCCAGCAGTGGGGACTTGGGAGATACGCAGTATTTT,TRBV6-6,-,-,TRBJ2-3
CASSLGGLALDTQYF,TGTGCCAGCAGCTTAGGGGGACTAGCGTTAGATACGCAGTATTTT,TRBV7-2,TRBD2,-,TRBJ2-3
CASSPRSGDAGELFF,TGTGCCAGCTCACCACGAAGCGGGGATGCCGGGGAGCTGTTTTTT,TRBV18,TRBD2,-,TRBJ2-2
CASRSLAEGGELFF,TGTGCCAGCAGAAGCCTAGCGGAGGGCGGGGAGCTGTTTTTT,TRBV3-1,TRBD2,once,TRBJ2-2
CAISEGLAGYNEQFF,TGTGCCATCAGTGAGGGGCTAGCGGGCTACAATGAGCAGTTCTTC,TRBV10-3,TRBD2,-,TRBJ2-1
CAWSRSKRLAIQETQYF,TGTGCCTGGAGTCGAAGTAAGAGGCTAGCGATCCAAGAGACCCAGTACTTC,TRBV30,-,-,TRBJ2-5
CATSRAGGNTEAFF,TGTGCCACCAGCAGAGCGGGGGGTAACACTGAAGCTTTCTTT,TRBV15,-,-,TRBJ1-1
CASSLEAPTEGDTQYF,TGCGCCAGCAGCTTGGAGGCACCGACAGAAGGAGATACGCAGTATTTT,TRBV5-1,-,-,TRBJ2-3
CASSFSGRSNTEAFF,TGTGCCAGCAGCTTTAGTGGGCGATCGAACACTGAAGCTTTCTTT,TRBV7-9,-,once,TRBJ1-1
CSVESALGGGYTF,TGCAGCGTTGAATCGGCCCTCGGGGGTGGCTACACCTTC,TRBV29-1,-,-,TRBJ1-2
CASSGLTGANVLTF,TGTGCCAGCTCAGGGCTGACTGGGGCCAACGTCCTGACTTTC,TRBV7-2,-,-,TRBJ2-6
CATSADDGSLGEQYF,TGTGCCACCAGTGCGGACGACGGTTCCCTCGGGGAGCAGTACTTC,TRBV24-1,-,few,TRBJ2-7
CASSVGSFGQGIETQYF,TGTGCCAGCAGCGTAGGTTCATTCGGACAGGGTATAGAGACCCAGTACTTC,TRBV9,TRBD1,-,TRBJ2-5
CAWRGNGMDTQYF,TGTGCCTGGAGGGGTAACGGGATGGATACGCAGTATTTT,TRBV30,-,-,TRBJ2-3
CASSFWGGELFF,TGTGCCAGCAGCTTCTGGGGCGGGGAGCTGTTTTTT,TRBV7-2,-,-,TRBJ2-2
CAWSRDRGAGELFF,TGTGCCTGGAGCAGGGACAGGGGCGCCGGGGAGCTGTTTTTT,TRBV30,TRBD1,-,TRBJ2-2
CASSTSGGAAETQYF,TGTGCCAGCAGTACAAGCGGGGGGGCCGCAGAGACCCAGTACTTC,TRBV7-3,TRBD2,-,TRBJ2-5
CASRRDSGTEAFF,TGTGCCAGCAGACGGGATTCGGGGACTGAAGCTTTCTTT,TRBV2,-,-,TRBJ1-1
CSAIPGQGSNQPQHF,TGCAGTGCCATACCGGGACAGGGGAGCAATCAGCCCCAGCATTTT,TRBV20-1,TRBD1,-,TRBJ1-5
CASSEERDRFNEQFF,TGTGCCAGCAGCGAAGAACGGGACAGGTTCAATGAGCAGTTCTTC,TRBV6-1,TRBD1,-,TRBJ2-1
CASSDHPPGQGPYEQYF,TGTGCCAGCAGCGATCACCCCCCGGGACAGGGGCCCTACGAGCAGTACTTC,TRBV9,TRBD1,-,TRBJ2-7
CASGLVLRGNYEQYF,TGTGCTAGTGGTTTGGTACTGCGGGGCAACTACGAGCAGTACTTC,TRBV12-5,-,-,TRBJ2-7
CATSRYNEKLFF,TGTGCCACCAGCAGATATAATGAAAAACTGTTTTTT,TRBV15,-,-,TRBJ1-4
CSAGTSTDTQYF,TGCAGTGCTGGGACTAGCACAGATACGCAGTATTTT,TRBV20-1,-,few,TRBJ2-3
CASSLGPTWVNEQFF,TGTGCCAGCAGCCTGGGACCCACCTGGGTGAATGAGCAGTTCTTC,TRBV7-2,-,-,TRBJ2-1
CSVSWTDDQPQHF,TGCAGCGTCTCATGGACGGACGATCAGCCCCAGCATTTT,TRBV29-1,-,few,TRBJ1-5
CASSIVGTGDQPQHF,TGTGCCAGTAGTATAGTCGGGACAGGAGATCAGCCCCAGCATTTT,TRBV19,TRBD1,-,TRBJ1-5
CASSPRTGWDGYTF,TGTGCCAGCAGCCCCAGGACAGGGTGGGATGGCTACACCTTC,TRBV7-8,TRBD1,-,TRBJ1-2
CASSLVSANTEAFF,TGTGCCAGCAGCTTAGTTTCAGCGAACACTGAAGCTTTCTTT,TRBV11-2,-,-,TRBJ1-1
CASSERGRTDTQYF,TGCGCCAGCAGTGAGAGGGGTCGCACAGATACGCAGTATTTT,TRBV10-2,-,-,TRBJ2-3
CASSQLAGNTGELFF,TGTGCCAGCAGCCAACTAGCGGGGAACACCGGGGAGCTGTTTTTT,TRBV14,TRBD2,few,TRBJ2-2
CASSHRVPNTEAFF,TGTGCCAGCAGTCACAGGGTCCCGAACACTGAAGCTTTCTTT,TRBV12-3/TRBV12-4,-,once,TRBJ1-1
CASSHMAGPSEETQYF,TGTGCCAGCAGCCACATGGCCGGGCCATCAGAAGAGACCCAGTACTTC,TRBV3-1,-,-,TRBJ2-5
CAWSSGRTLWPTEAFF,TGTGCCTGGAGTTCAGGGCGGACCTTATGGCCTACTGAAGCTTTCTTT,TRBV30,-,-,TRBJ1-1
CAWGQPSYGYTF,TGTGCCTGGGGACAGCCAAGCTATGGCTACACCTTC,TRBV30,-,-,TRBJ1-2
CASRARDSEVSNQPQHF,TGTGCCAGCAGAGCCCGGGACAGTGAGGTTAGCAATCAGCCCCAGCATTTT,TRBV6-1,TRBD1,-,TRBJ1-5
CASSASGGGKRPNEKLFF,TGTGCCAGCAGCGCGAGCGGAGGGGGCAAAAGACCTAATGAAAAACTGTTTTTT,TRBV9,TRBD1,-,TRBJ1-4